The rows below give T cell receptor beta chains drawn from one sample of a study of cytomegalovirus exposure and HLA in healthy donors. Profiled with immunoSEQ multiplex PCR; TCRdb holds only in-frame clones, not every one. The table has about 150,000 clones, around 78% seen once. Sequences were obtained from PBMCs. The origin of the receptors is a man in his forties in good health and CMV-seronegative. CDR3s include the opening cysteine and the closing phenylalanine or tryptophan. A D gene is named only where the DNA matches it firmly. Only part of the rows carry a size: once, few, many, or a class if the clone is expanded.

clone_size	v_call	j_call	d_call	cdr3_nt	cdr3_aa
.	TRBV18	TRBJ2-1	.	TGTGCCAGCGCGGGACCTAACAATGAGCAGTTCTTC	CASAGPNNEQFF
.	TRBV5-6	TRBJ2-3	TRBD1	TGTGCCAGCAGCGGGACAGGGGGCACCACAGATACGCAGTATTTT	CASSGTGGTTDTQYF
few	TRBV2	TRBJ1-4	.	TGTGCCAGCAGTGAAGACAGGGTTGGTGAAAAACTGTTTTTT	CASSEDRVGEKLFF
.	TRBV29-1	TRBJ2-1	TRBD2	TGCAGCGTTGGTGGGCGGGAGGGCCTCTACAATGAGCAGTTCTTC	CSVGGREGLYNEQFF
.	TRBV7-8	TRBJ1-2	.	TGTGCCAGCAGCTTAGTGTCGGGAAATGGCTACACCTTC	CASSLVSGNGYTF
.	TRBV4-3	TRBJ2-3	.	TGCGCCAGCAGCCAAGAACTGTCTTTAGCGAGTTACACAGATACGCAGTATTTT	CASSQELSLASYTDTQYF
.	TRBV2	TRBJ2-2	.	TGTGCCAGCTCTGGTTGGCGGGCGGGCACCGGGGAGCTGTTTTTT	CASSGWRAGTGELFF
few	TRBV19	TRBJ2-1	.	TGTGCCAGTAGTATAGTCGGGAGCTGGGGTGAGCAGTTCTTC	CASSIVGSWGEQFF
.	TRBV2	TRBJ2-2	.	TGTGCCAGCAGTGAAGCGCTGGCACCGGGGGAGCTGTTTTTT	CASSEALAPGELFF
.	TRBV7-9	TRBJ2-1	.	TGTGCCAGCAGCTTAGAAGCAACCAGGGTTCAGTTCTTC	CASSLEATRVQFF
.	TRBV7-3	TRBJ2-3	.	TGTGCCAGCAGCTTAAATCACTGGCGGGCCGACCCGGGAGATACGCAGTATTTT	CASSLNHWRADPGDTQYF
.	TRBV5-8	TRBJ2-1	.	TGTGCCAGCAGCTTACGGGGGAGGGAGCAGTTCTTC	CASSLRGREQFF
.	TRBV11-2	TRBJ2-7	TRBD1	TGTGCCAGCAGTTTGGGAGCGACAGGGGCCTACGAGCAGTACTTC	CASSLGATGAYEQYF
.	TRBV14	TRBJ1-1	TRBD1	TGTGCCAGCATGGGACAGATGAACACTGAAGCTTTCTTT	CASMGQMNTEAFF
.	TRBV2	TRBJ2-1	.	TGTGCCAGCACCGAGAGAGGGATCGGGGGTGGATCCTACAATGAGCAGTTCTTC	CASTERGIGGGSYNEQFF
once	TRBV2	TRBJ1-5	.	TGTGCCAGCAGTGAAAGGACTTACGATCAGCCCCAGCATTTT	CASSERTYDQPQHF
once	TRBV5-1	TRBJ2-4	.	TGCGCCAGCAGCTGGTCTCCACAGGGTACCAAAAACATTCAGTACTTC	CASSWSPQGTKNIQYF
.	TRBV30	TRBJ1-4	.	TGTGCCTGGAACAGGGTAGGAGAAAAACTGTTTTTT	CAWNRVGEKLFF
.	TRBV14	TRBJ2-4	TRBD1	TGTGCCAGCAGCCAAGGAGGGACAGACGGAATGGACATTCAGTACTTC	CASSQGGTDGMDIQYF
.	TRBV11-1	TRBJ2-7	TRBD2	TGTGCCAGCAGCCCCAGAGCGGGAGGGGGTTACGAGCAGTACTTC	CASSPRAGGGYEQYF
.	TRBV7-2	TRBJ1-4	.	TGTGCCAGCAGCTCTAGGTGGACGGGGCTGTTTTTT	CASSSRWTGLFF
.	TRBV5-1	TRBJ2-5	TRBD1	TGCGCCAGCAGCTCCCTGGACAGGCAAGAGACCCAGTACTTC	CASSSLDRQETQYF
.	TRBV7-8	TRBJ1-5	.	TGTGCCAGCAGCCCCGGTCCCGTTCAGCCCCAGCATTTT	CASSPGPVQPQHF
.	TRBV7-9	TRBJ1-4	TRBD1	TGTGCCAGCAGCTTCGACAGGGCTGAAAAACTGTTTTTT	CASSFDRAEKLFF
.	TRBV6-6	TRBJ1-2	TRBD1	TGTGCCAGCAGGGTGGACAGGTTAGATGGCTACACCTTC	CASRVDRLDGYTF
.	TRBV19	TRBJ2-7	TRBD1	TGTGCCAGTAGTAACCGGGACAGGGGCGAGCAGTACTTC	CASSNRDRGEQYF
.	TRBV5-1	TRBJ1-6	.	TGCGCCAGCAGCTTGGAGCCAGGGGATAATTCACCCCTCCACTTT	CASSLEPGDNSPLHF
.	TRBV7-3	TRBJ2-3	TRBD2	TGTGCCAGCAGCTTAATGCCCGGGGGGGGTAGGAGGGGCACAGATACGCAGTATTTT	CASSLMPGGGRRGTDTQYF
once	TRBV5-1	TRBJ2-3	TRBD1	TGCGCCAGCAGTCTAGGGGGCGACGAGGATACGCAGTATTTT	CASSLGGDEDTQYF
.	TRBV6-5	TRBJ1-6	.	TGTGCCAGCAGGGTAGGACACCAGTATAATTCACCCCTCCACTTT	CASRVGHQYNSPLHF
.	TRBV27	TRBJ2-7	TRBD2	TGTGCCAGCACCCAAACCAGCGGGGGCCGCTACGAGCAGTACTTC	CASTQTSGGRYEQYF
.	TRBV7-2	TRBJ2-5	TRBD1	TGTGCCAGCAGCTTAGCGACTACAGGGGGCGGGGAGACCCAGTACTTC	CASSLATTGGGETQYF
.	TRBV19	TRBJ2-1	.	TGTGCCACCTTGGCCTGGAATGAGCAGTTCTTC	CATLAWNEQFF
.	TRBV12-5	TRBJ1-5	.	TGTGCTAGTGGACCTGACAACTTCGGCAATCAGCCCCAGCATTTT	CASGPDNFGNQPQHF
.	TRBV28	TRBJ2-5	.	TGTGCCAGCAGTTTATGGGAGGGGCGCCAAGAGACCCAGTACTTC	CASSLWEGRQETQYF
once	TRBV28	TRBJ2-7	TRBD2	TGTGCCAGCCACTCGAAGACTAGCGGTAACGAGCAGTACTTC	CASHSKTSGNEQYF